This T cell receptor (beta chain) was recovered during a study of blood T cell repertoires in COVID-19. Participants reported their clinical history, and cohort assignment relied on those reports. Donors in Cohort 3 counted as recovered after two negative PCRs, clearance, or symptom resolution. Produced via immunoSEQ multiplex PCR; TCRdb's table is partial and in-frame only. There are approximately 490,000 clones in the sample; around 87% occur only once, and about 0.65% lies in the top ten. A few counts support this clone. The identical CDR3 is also encoded by other nucleotide sequences in the sample. This TCR derives from a woman between 18 and 29 years old who had recovered from COVID-19. The specimen was PBMCs or T cells enriched from blood (not recorded which).

The CDR3 coding sequence is TGTGCCAGCAGCGCCGGGACAGTTAATTCACCCCTCCACTTT. This gives the protein CASSAGTVNSPLHF. The rearrangement links TRBV2 to TRBJ1-6; 7 bases align to TRBD1. J gave up 6 bases and V 6 bases, and 5 bases lay outside the gene matches. This CDR3 region has 14 residues. Germline CDR1 reads SNHLY; CDR2 reads FYNNEI.